A selection of T cell receptor beta chains follows, all from one sample in a study of blood T cell repertoires in COVID-19. Using immunoSEQ multiplex PCR, the repertoire was profiled, and TCRdb retains in-frame clones only, with some absent. The table records about 140,000 clones, 75% to 80% of them present only once. The sample consisted of PBMCs or T cells enriched from blood (not recorded which). The receptor set was obtained from a woman aged 50 to 60 who had recovered from COVID-19. The conserved cysteine and the conserved F or W are not part of the CDR3 here. Each record gives: V gene, J gene, CDR3 protein.

V gene: TRBV21-1; J gene: TRBJ2-7; CDR3 protein: ASSPRDRGVYEQY
V gene: TRBV11-3; J gene: TRBJ1-2; CDR3 protein: ASSFRPSGAVSLLSRGYT
V gene: TRBV19; J gene: TRBJ1-3; CDR3 protein: ASSISSGNTIY
V gene: TRBV7-6; J gene: TRBJ2-2; CDR3 protein: ASSWTGGRTGELF
V gene: TRBV6-6; J gene: TRBJ2-7; CDR3 protein: ASSYRTGIIYEQY
V gene: TRBV18; J gene: TRBJ1-5; CDR3 protein: ASSPDRGQPQH
V gene: TRBV11-2; J gene: TRBJ1-6; CDR3 protein: ASSLRGGSPLH
V gene: TRBV4-1; J gene: TRBJ1-5; CDR3 protein: ASSQVRSNQPQH
V gene: TRBV4-1; J gene: TRBJ1-2; CDR3 protein: ASSQEGRVGYT
V gene: TRBV9; J gene: TRBJ1-6; CDR3 protein: ASSAQDREGSPLH
V gene: TRBV19; J gene: TRBJ1-5; CDR3 protein: ASGQGVNQPQH
V gene: TRBV6-2/TRBV6-3; J gene: TRBJ2-2; CDR3 protein: ASSYDRGWTGELF
V gene: TRBV24-1; J gene: TRBJ2-2; CDR3 protein: ATSPSGTSGTNTGELF
V gene: TRBV28; J gene: TRBJ1-1; CDR3 protein: ASSVSGVRGTEAF
V gene: TRBV5-8; J gene: TRBJ1-3; CDR3 protein: ASSWRSSRGNTIY
V gene: TRBV9; J gene: TRBJ1-2; CDR3 protein: ASSVEEGTIYGYT